This T cell receptor (beta chain) was retrieved from a study of CD8+CD57+ T cells in acquired aplastic anemia. Germline CDR1 and CDR2: GTSNPN and SVGIG (reference sequence). V was cut by 0 bases and J by 9 bases, with 17 bases left in between. The CDR3 runs to 14 residues. The use of genomic DNA as template underpinned the TCR beta VDJ and CDR3 profiling. TCRdb processed the reads anew with MiXCR; each CDR3 protein has one entry. In the table there are about 180,000 distinct CDR3 sequences, about half of which are singletons. This clonotype has only a few counts. The V and J genes are TRBV30 and TRBJ1-2; the D gene is possibly TRBD1 (6 bases). Sequencing was performed on sorted CD4+, CD8+, or CD8+CD57+ T cells (not recorded which) from PBMCs. The TCR originated in a human donor in good health. CDR3 DNA sequence: TGTGCCTGGAGTGTAGGTGGAACAGGGAAGCGCTACACCTTC. Translation gives CAWSVGGTGKRYTF.